This TCR beta chain originates from a study of post-analysis software for immune sequencing data. Study in general: Relapsing-remitting, secondary progressive and progressive-relapsing multiple sclerosis courses were included. General observations from the study: People with multiple sclerosis had a significantly lower normalized Chao1 diversity than controls did. By F measure, samples from a shared preparation batch strongly co-clustered. TRBV segments more frequent in patients than in controls numbered roughly 5 and included TRBV5-6, TRBV5-1 and TRBV20-1.

Germline V CDR1 and CDR2: SQVTM, ANQGSEA. CDR3 length: 15 amino acids. This clonotype occurred a few times. The antigen remains unidentified. Unique molecular identifiers had been added to the TCR beta cDNA libraries. TCRdb analysed the PCR reads with MiXCR anew, one entry per CDR3 protein. Here the sample spans more than 450,000 distinct CDR3 sequences, around 44% being singletons. This sequence joins TRBV29-1 and TRBJ2-5; 8 bases match TRBD2. The DNA end lines up better with TRBJ2-7; the J call may be wrong. This clonotype was sampled from a girl between 5 and 17 years old with multiple sclerosis. The sample comprised blood. This chain's CDR3 is CSVILSGTRGYEQYF. The CDR3 DNA follows: TGCAGCGTTATCCTCTCCGGGACTAGGGGCTACGAGCAGTACTTC.